The next 21 T cell receptor beta chains were all read from a single sample in a study of T-cell memory formation after mild COVID-19. One entry per CDR3 protein, called by TCRdb with MiXCR from the 5' RACE reads. The table records some 210,000 distinct CDR3 sequences, about 27% of them present only once. The sample comprised PBMCs or a T cell subset sorted from them (not recorded which). The receptors come from an adult woman who had mild COVID-19 (a few samples of this study predate the infection). Cell type and time point are not known.

This clonotype was counted between two and nine times. This chain's CDR3 is CASREVLRGTEAFF. CDR3 DNA sequence: TGTGCCAGCAGGGAGGTCCTTAGAGGCACTGAAGCTTTCTTT. The chain has TRBV12-3 or TRBV12-4 and TRBJ1-1; the D is unclear. The CDR3 totals 14 residues. The V and J ends lost 6 bases and 4 bases respectively, with 15 bases between them.

This clonotype was picked up a small number of times. The V call is TRBV9, the J call TRBJ2-7, with 9 bases lining up with TRBD2. CDR3 length equals 16 residues. Germline CDR1 is SGDLS and CDR2 is YYNGEE. The V and J ends lost 0 bases and 6 bases, in that order; junction bases with no gene match: 10. The CDR3 DNA sequence: TGTGCCAGCAGCGTAGCGCGGGGGGGGCTGTTGCGCGAGCAGTACTTC. This codes for CASSVARGGLLREQYF.

The V gene is TRBV6-2 or TRBV6-3, the J gene TRBJ1-2; no clear D. Germline lookup yields CDR1 MNHEY and CDR2 SVGEGT. This CDR3 comprises 13 residues. Trimming cost V 6 bases and J 4 bases, with 12 bases left between them. As DNA, the CDR3 is TGTGCCAGCAGCGCAGGACCGAGCTATGGCTACACCTTC. It specifies CASSAGPSYGYTF.

This chain links TRBV27 with TRBJ2-3; 13 bases are a match to TRBD2. J gave up 3 bases and V 5 bases, and 5 bases lay outside the gene matches. CDR1 is MNHEY, CDR2 SMNVEV, per germline (reference sequence). The CDR3 contains 16 residues. The CDR3 protein is CASSPGTSGTTDTQYF. The CDR3 DNA sequence: TGTGCCAGCAGTCCCGGGACTAGCGGGACTACAGATACGCAGTATTTT.

This clonotype showed up just a few times. The V gene is TRBV5-1, the J gene TRBJ1-1, with TRBD1 matching over 7 bases. This CDR3 spans 14 amino acids. From germline, CDR1 is SGHRS and CDR2 YFSETQ. Trimming removed 0 bases from V and 6 bases from J; junction bases left unmatched: 5. The CDR3 coding sequence is TGCGCCAGCAGCTTGGACAGGGGCGCCGCTGAAGCTTTCTTT. Amino acids: CASSLDRGAAEAFF. The variable domain in full, with the rest retrieved from reference TRBV5-1 and TRBJ1-1, is KAGVTQTPRYLIKTRGQQVTLSCSPISGHRSVSWYQQTPGQGLQFLFEYFSETQRNKGNFPGRFSGRQFSNSRSEMNVSTLELGDSALYLCASSLDRGAAEAFFGQGTRLTVV.

This clonotype has a handful of counts. V usage is TRBV7-8 and J usage is TRBJ1-1, with TRBD1 matching 7 bases. The trim removed 2 bases at V and 6 bases at J, leaving 12 bases unmatched. The CDR3 is 16 amino acids. CDR1 and CDR2 from the germline V gene are SGHVS and FQNEAQ. CDR3 residues: CASSLSTGVIGAEAFF. CDR3 coding DNA: TGTGCCAGCAGCTTATCAACAGGGGTCATAGGCGCTGAAGCTTTCTTT.

The sample holds a few counts of this clonotype. J is TRBJ2-4 and V is TRBV7-9; TRBD2 is a possible D gene (5 bases). The CDR3 extends over 12 amino acids. V gave up 0 bases and J gave up 8 bases, with 5 bases separating them. In germline, CDR1 is SEHNR, CDR2 FQNEAQ (reference sequence). For the CDR3, the DNA is TGTGCCAGCAGCTTAGCGAGGGACATTCAGTACTTC. Its translation: CASSLARDIQYF.

This clonotype was counted a few times. The chain links TRBV6-2 or TRBV6-3 to TRBJ2-2; D call uncertain. This CDR3 spans 14 amino acids. Germline V gene sequence: CDR1 MNHEY, CDR2 SVGEGT. V lost 6 bases and J 4 bases, leaving 12 bases between the germline ends. The CDR3 nucleotides read TGTGCCAGCAGCCAAGCCATGGGCACCGGGGAGCTGTTTTTT. Its protein product is CASSQAMGTGELFF.

The V and J genes are TRBV15 and TRBJ1-5, with a possible D match to TRBD1 (5 bases). This CDR3 region has 16 residues. V gave up 3 bases and J gave up 4 bases, with 16 bases separating them. The germline V gene encodes CDR1 LNHNV and CDR2 YYDKDF (reference sequence). The CDR3 DNA sequence: TGTGCCACCAGCAGGGTATCGACTAGGGGTAATCAGCCCCAGCATTTT. Its translation: CATSRVSTRGNQPQHF. Filled out from reference TRBV15 and TRBJ1-5, the complete variable domain reads DAMVIQNPRYQVTQFGKPVTLSCSQTLNHNVMYWYQQKSSQAPKLLFHYYDKDFNNEADTPDNFQSRRPNTSFCFLDIRSPGLGDTAMYLCATSRVSTRGNQPQHFGDGTRLSIL.

This clonotype was detected a few times. The chain combines TRBV20-1 with TRBJ2-1; 7 positions match TRBD1. V lost 3 bases, J lost 5 bases, and 7 bases stayed unmatched. The germline V gene encodes CDR1 DFQATT and CDR2 SNEGSKA (reference sequence). This CDR3 region has 14 residues. The chain's CDR3 is CSARENRGNNEQFF. CDR3 coding DNA: TGCAGTGCTAGGGAGAACAGGGGCAACAATGAGCAGTTCTTC.

CDR3 bases: TGTGCCAGCAAGGACATTCTGACTTACGAGCAGTACTTC. Residues: CASKDILTYEQYF. The chain couples TRBV6-1 to TRBJ2-7, with D tentatively TRBD1 (5 bases). The germline V gene encodes CDR1 MNHNS and CDR2 SASEGT. Trimming took 7 bases from V and 4 from J, leaving 14 bases between them. The CDR3 has 13 residues.

This clonotype appeared a few times. The chain combines TRBV9 with TRBJ2-2, with D perhaps matching TRBD2 (5 bases). V shed 3 bases and J shed 4 bases, with 10 bases lying between them. In germline, CDR1 is SGDLS, CDR2 YYNGEE. The CDR3 consists of 14 residues. The CDR3 region is CASSEGVGTGELFF. DNA for the CDR3: TGTGCCAGCAGCGAGGGAGTAGGCACCGGGGAGCTGTTTTTT.

V usage is TRBV5-1 and J usage is TRBJ1-1, with D possibly being TRBD1 (5 bases). Germline assignment: CDR1 SGHRS and CDR2 YFSETQ. Trimming cost V 0 bases and J 7 bases, with 13 bases left between them. This CDR3 spans 14 amino acids. CDR3 DNA: TGCGCCAGCAGCTTGGTTCAGGGAGTAGGTGAAGCTTTCTTT. Its protein product is CASSLVQGVGEAFF.

This clonotype was counted between two and nine times. The chain employs TRBV19 and TRBJ2-5, with TRBD2 as a possible D gene (5 bases). Germline V gene lookup returns CDR1 LNHDA and CDR2 SQIVND (reference sequence). The CDR3 runs to 13 residues. The V end was cut by 3 bases, the J end by 5 bases, with 10 bases between. The CDR3 loop is CASSIVEGETQYF. The CDR3 DNA reads TGTGCCAGTAGTATCGTAGAGGGCGAGACCCAGTACTTC.

This clonotype was seen a few times. The rearrangement uses TRBV7-3 and TRBJ1-4; 10 bases fit TRBD1. Looked up from germline, CDR1 is SGHTA and CDR2 is FQGTGA. V shed 10 bases, J shed 1 base, and the junction held 9 bases outside the gene matches. There are 16 residues in the CDR3. CDR3 residues: CANLEGQGITNEKLFF. The CDR3 bases are TGTGCCAACCTGGAGGGACAGGGGATAACTAATGAAAAACTGTTTTTT.

The chain combines TRBV5-1 with TRBJ1-1; the D gene is possibly TRBD1 (5 bases). Trimming stripped 1 base from V and 4 bases from J, with 14 bases between. The length of the CDR3 is 15 residues. CDR1 and CDR2 from the germline V gene are SGHRS and YFSETQ. CDR3 loop: CASSLTTGQGTEAFF. DNA for the CDR3: TGCGCCAGCAGCTTGACCACCGGCCAGGGCACTGAAGCTTTCTTT.

This clonotype was seen ten or more times. The V and J genes are TRBV7-8 and TRBJ2-7; D may be TRBD1 or TRBD2 (5 bases each). The CDR3 contains 14 residues. V was pared by 5 bases and J by 2 bases, with 13 bases between. Germline CDR1 and CDR2: SGHVS and FQNEAQ. The CDR3 is CASSPEGIAYEQYF. CDR3 bases: TGTGCCAGCAGCCCTGAGGGGATCGCCTACGAGCAGTACTTC. The full variable domain, rest sourced from reference TRBV7-8 and TRBJ2-7, is GAGVSQSPRYKVAKRGQDVALRCDPISGHVSLFWYQQALGQGPEFLTYFQNEAQLDKSGLPSDRFFAERPEGSVSTLKIQRTQQEDSAVYLCASSPEGIAYEQYFGPGTRLTVT.

This clonotype has more than one count but fewer than ten. The chain couples TRBV15 to TRBJ2-3, with unresolved D. Germline V gene sequence: CDR1 LNHNV, CDR2 YYDKDF (reference sequence). The CDR3 has 13 residues. V was cut by 5 bases and J by 2 bases, with 8 bases left in between. CDR3 amino acids: CATSPVYTDTQYF. The CDR3 region has the DNA TGTGCCACCAGCCCCGTATACACAGATACGCAGTATTTT.

The CDR3 here is CASSYPTSGLSYEQYF. DNA for the CDR3: TGTGCCAGCAGTTACCCCACTAGCGGTCTCTCCTACGAGCAGTACTTC. V gene TRBV6-2 or TRBV6-3 combines with J gene TRBJ2-7; TRBD2 aligns across 8 bases. Trimming at V came to 2 bases and at J to 0 bases, leaving 6 bases not matched to a gene. The CDR3 runs to 16 residues. In germline, CDR1 is MNHEY, CDR2 SVGEGT.

The rearrangement uses TRBV7-2 and TRBJ2-2; D ambiguous. With 5 bases removed from V and 4 bases from J, the gap between germline ends came to 5 bases. Per the germline V gene, CDR1 is SGHTA and CDR2 is FQGNSA. The CDR3 covers 12 residues. The CDR3 DNA follows: TGTGCCAGCAGCGCCGCCACCGGGGAGCTGTTTTTT. It yields the protein CASSAATGELFF.

The chain uses TRBV20-1 and TRBJ1-4, with 9 nucleotides matching TRBD1. This CDR3 region has 13 residues. Germline loops: CDR1 DFQATT, CDR2 SNEGSKA (reference sequence). V dropped 2 bases and J dropped 8; count of bases not matched to a gene: 3. For the CDR3, the DNA is TGCAGTGCTAGACGGGACAGGGCCGAAAAACTGTTTTTT. This gives the protein CSARRDRAEKLFF.